Presented here are 32 T cell receptor beta chains from one specimen sequenced in a study of T cell responses to AZD1222 COVID-19 vaccine. Using immunoSEQ multiplex PCR, the repertoire was profiled, and TCRdb retains in-frame clones only, with some absent. The table records about 100,000 clones, approximately 88% of them present only once. The sample in question was peripheral blood, obtained on day 0 of AZD1222 vaccination. These receptor sequences come from an adult in good health.

The J gene is TRBJ1-2, the V gene TRBV2; D ambiguous. Germline loops: CDR1 SNHLY, CDR2 FYNNEI. Trimming took 5 bases from V and 3 from J, leaving 7 bases between them. The CDR3 contains 12 residues. The CDR3 protein is CASSLTHYGYTF. CDR3 bases: TGTGCCAGCAGTCTAACCCACTATGGCTACACCTTC. Combining the CDR3 with reference TRBV2 and TRBJ1-2 gives the whole variable domain EPEVTQTPSHQVTQMGQEVILRCVPISNHLYFYWYRQILGQKVEFLVSFYNNEISEKSEIFDDQFSVERPDGSNFTLKIRSTKLEDSAMYFCASSLTHYGYTFGSGTRLTVV.

This clone has only one observation. The genes are TRBV27 and TRBJ1-4, with 8 bases that match TRBD1. CDR3 length: 13 amino acids. Germline CDR1 MNHEY, CDR2 SMNVEV (reference sequence). V lost 5 bases to trimming and J lost 7 bases; unmatched junction nucleotides: 3. The CDR3 DNA reads as TGTGCCAGCAGTAAGACAGGGGCTGAAAAACTGTTTTTT. Translation: CASSKTGAEKLFF.

This chain links TRBV14 with TRBJ2-3; the match to TRBD2 covers 7 bases. After removal of 4 bases from V and 5 bases from J, the junction contained 0 bases not matched to a gene. The CDR3 spans 12 residues. Germline CDR1 reads SGHDN; CDR2 reads FVKESK. The CDR3 region has the DNA TGTGCCAGCAGCCCTAGCGGAGATACGCAGTATTTT. It yields the protein CASSPSGDTQYF.

This chain links TRBV12-3 or TRBV12-4 with TRBJ2-2; D remains ambiguous. V was cut by 5 bases and J by 1 base, with 5 bases left in between. The CDR3 extends over 13 amino acids. CDR3 amino acids: CASSPQNTGELFF. The CDR3 DNA reads as TGTGCCAGCAGTCCTCAGAACACCGGGGAGCTGTTTTTT.

V and J are TRBV2 and TRBJ1-1; tentative D call: TRBD1 (6 bases). CDR3 size: 14 residues. V dropped 6 bases and J dropped 1 base, with 12 bases sitting between them. Looked up from germline, CDR1 is SNHLY and CDR2 is FYNNEI. CDR3 in amino acids: CASRARGGNTEAFF. Here the CDR3 DNA reads TGTGCCAGCAGGGCCAGGGGTGGGAACACTGAAGCTTTCTTT. Supplemented by reference TRBV2 and TRBJ1-1, the full variable domain reads EPEVTQTPSHQVTQMGQEVILRCVPISNHLYFYWYRQILGQKVEFLVSFYNNEISEKSEIFDDQFSVERPDGSNFTLKIRSTKLEDSAMYFCASRARGGNTEAFFGQGTRLTVV.

The chain combines TRBV7-6 with TRBJ2-3; 10 bases are a match to TRBD2. The CDR3 contains 20 residues. CDR1 SGHVS and CDR2 FNYEAQ come from the germline V gene. The V segment lost 1 base and the J segment 0 bases; nucleotides outside the gene matches: 13. The CDR3 loop reads CASSLEFSGGRTSSTDTQYF. In DNA form, the CDR3 reads TGTGCCAGCAGCTTAGAGTTTAGCGGGGGGCGGACTTCTAGCACAGATACGCAGTATTTT.

The chain is built from TRBV28 and TRBJ2-6, with 11 nucleotides matching TRBD2. CDR1 and CDR2 (germline): MDHEN, SYDVKM. The CDR3 runs 18 residues. Trimming removed 6 bases from V and 0 bases from J; junction bases left unmatched: 7. CDR3: CASRISGREISGANVLTF. Written as DNA, the CDR3 is TGTGCCAGCAGGATTAGCGGGAGGGAAATCTCTGGGGCCAACGTCCTGACTTTC.

This clone was picked up one time. V and J are TRBV29-1 and TRBJ1-1; possibly TRBD1 for D (6 bases). CDR1 and CDR2 from the germline V gene are SQVTM and ANQGSEA. Between the trimmed V and J ends, which lost 6 bases and 0 bases, there was a span of 20 bases. The CDR3 totals 16 residues. CDR3: CSVLLGHWKMNTEAFF. The CDR3 DNA sequence: TGCAGCGTCCTTTTGGGACACTGGAAGATGAACACTGAAGCTTTCTTT.

The rearrangement links TRBV6-4 to TRBJ1-5; 8 positions match TRBD1. The CDR3 is made up of 14 amino acids. Germline-derived CDR1 and CDR2 are MRHNA and SNTAGT. Trimming took 6 bases from V and 7 from J; bases not matched to a gene: 8. The CDR3 sequence: CASSQGADGQPQHF. The CDR3 nucleotides read TGTGCCAGCAGCCAGGGGGCTGATGGCCAGCCCCAGCATTTT.

The J gene is TRBJ2-7, the V gene TRBV3-1 (or the pseudogene TRBV3-2); D might be TRBD2 (5 bases). The CDR3 has 16 residues. Germline V gene data show CDR1 as LGHDT and CDR2 as YNNKEL (reference sequence). The V gene lost 3 bases and the J gene lost 0 bases, with 15 bases spanning the gap. CDR3 in DNA: TGTGCCAGCAGCCACCCGAACTCGGGGTCCTCCTACGAGCAGTACTTC. As protein: CASSHPNSGSSYEQYF.

The rearrangement uses TRBV2 and TRBJ2-7; D is unresolved. Germline values: CDR1 SNHLY, CDR2 FYNNEI. Trimming took off 11 bases at V and 1 base at J, with 15 bases between the two ends. The CDR3 extends over 13 amino acids. The CDR3 loop is CASSLTGSYEQYF. The CDR3 nucleotides read TGTGCCTCCAGCTTGACTGGTTCCTACGAGCAGTACTTC.

The chain uses TRBV28 and TRBJ2-3, with 9 positions matching TRBD2. The germline CDR1 and CDR2 sequences are MDHEN and SYDVKM. This CDR3 comprises 15 residues. Germline trimming cut 5 bases from V and 4 bases from J; bases unmatched to any gene: 7. This CDR3 reads CASSDNRGRADTQYF. CDR3 bases: TGTGCCAGCAGTGATAATCGCGGGAGGGCAGATACGCAGTATTTT.

The CDR3, as DNA: TGTGCCAGCAGCCAAGATTGGGGTCGTCTCTACGAGCAGTACTTC. This encodes CASSQDWGRLYEQYF. The genes are TRBV14 and TRBJ2-7; D ambiguous. The CDR3 has 15 amino acids. CDR1 and CDR2 from the germline V gene are SGHDN and FVKESK. Trimming removed 0 bases at V and 3 bases at J, with 12 bases between.

The chain carries TRBV7-9 and TRBJ1-6; 7 nucleotides align to TRBD1. The CDR3 spans 17 residues. Germline V lookup: CDR1 SEHNR, CDR2 FQNEAQ (reference sequence). Trimming cost V 5 bases and J 8 bases; bases outside gene matches: 15. The CDR3 DNA sequence: TGTGCCAGCAGCCCCCGACAGGGAACAAAGTTCGATTCACCCCTCCACTTT. It specifies CASSPRQGTKFDSPLHF.

This chain joins TRBV6-2 or TRBV6-3 and TRBJ2-1; D is perhaps TRBD1 (6 bases). Germline lookup yields CDR1 MNHEY and CDR2 SVGEGT. With 5 bases removed from V and 9 bases from J, the gap between germline ends came to 14 bases. This CDR3 is built from 13 residues. The CDR3 DNA is TGTGCCAGCAGTCCAGAGACAGGAGGTGAGCAGTTCTTC. It codes for CASSPETGGEQFF.

This chain links TRBV10-1 with TRBJ2-3; D is possibly TRBD2 (5 bases). The CDR3 totals 12 residues. Germline V gene sequence: CDR1 WNHNN, CDR2 SYGVQD (reference sequence). V dropped 7 bases and J dropped 4 bases, with 9 bases sitting between them. The CDR3 region has the DNA TGCGCCAGCACCTTGGGAGCAGATACGCAGTATTTT. Translating it yields CASTLGADTQYF.

The chain recombines TRBV7-2 with TRBJ2-3; the D gene is possibly TRBD2 (6 bases). Trimming removed 1 base from V and 1 base from J, with 9 bases in between. The V gene's germline CDR1 is SGHTA and CDR2 FQGNSA. This CDR3 spans 15 amino acids. DNA for the CDR3: TGTGCCAGCAGCTTAGTGGGCGGGGGCACAGATACGCAGTATTTT. Translated: CASSLVGGGTDTQYF.

V is TRBV7-8 and J is TRBJ2-2; TRBD1 might be the D (6 bases). CDR1 is SGHVS, CDR2 FQNEAQ, per germline. V dropped 2 bases and J dropped 5 bases, with 12 bases sitting between them. The CDR3 spans 15 residues. The CDR3 spells CASSLTTGWTGELFF. In DNA, the CDR3 is TGTGCCAGCAGCTTAACGACAGGCTGGACCGGGGAGCTGTTTTTT. Drawing the rest from reference TRBV7-8 and TRBJ2-2, the complete variable domain is GAGVSQSPRYKVAKRGQDVALRCDPISGHVSLFWYQQALGQGPEFLTYFQNEAQLDKSGLPSDRFFAERPEGSVSTLKIQRTQQEDSAVYLCASSLTTGWTGELFFGEGSRLTVL.

The chain links TRBV6-5 to TRBJ2-2; TRBD2 aligns across 9 bases. Trimming at V came to 9 bases and at J to 4 bases, leaving 6 bases not matched to a gene. Germline V gene sequence: CDR1 MNHEY, CDR2 SVGAGI. This CDR3 is built from 14 residues. CDR3 nucleotide sequence: TGTGCCAGTAGCGGGAGACGGGGCACCGGGGAGCTGTTTTTT. The encoded protein is CASSGRRGTGELFF.

This clone was recorded a few times. The junction does not match germline at one end; this may be a read error. As DNA, the CDR3 is TGTGCCAGCAGTGGATCTAGCAAAGATACGCAGTATTTT. Translated: CASSGSSKDTQYF. V usage is TRBV6-4 and J usage is TRBJ2-3, with a possible D match to TRBD2 (5 bases). Per germline, CDR1 MRHNA and CDR2 SNTAGT. The CDR3 totals 13 residues.

This chain links TRBV7-6 with TRBJ1-1, with TRBD1 matching over 7 bases. This CDR3 is built from 15 residues. The trim removed 5 bases at V and 0 bases at J, leaving 6 bases unmatched. CDR1 and CDR2 (germline): SGHVS, FNYEAQ. The CDR3 DNA reads TGTGCCAGCAGCCTGGGACAGAGCTTGAACACTGAAGCTTTCTTT. It yields the protein CASSLGQSLNTEAFF.

The V gene is TRBV25-1, the J gene TRBJ2-2, with no clear D. CDR3 length: 13 residues. Trimming left V 2 bases short and J 8 bases short, with 9 bases between. Looked up from germline, CDR1 is MGHDK and CDR2 is SYGVNS. The chain's CDR3 is CASSERSAGELFF. The CDR3 coding sequence is TGTGCCAGCAGTGAAAGGTCTGCTGGGGAGCTGTTTTTT.

This sequence joins TRBV6-5 and TRBJ2-2; 8 bases fit TRBD1. CDR1 and CDR2 from the germline V gene are MNHEY and SVGAGI. The V gene end was trimmed by 8 bases and the J gene end by 6 bases; junction bases not matched to a gene: 8. This CDR3 spans 14 amino acids. The CDR3 region has the DNA TGTGCCAGCCGTACAGGGGGAATTTCCGGGGAGCTGTTTTTT. It specifies CASRTGGISGELFF.

This sequence joins TRBV28 and TRBJ1-5; unclear D gene. CDR1 MDHEN and CDR2 SYDVKM come from the germline V gene. The CDR3 is made up of 15 amino acids. Deletions cut 2 bases from V and 6 bases from J, with 14 bases between. The DNA of the CDR3 is TGTGCCAGCAGTTTAGTAGGAGGGAATGGTCAGCCCCAGCATTTT. Protein product: CASSLVGGNGQPQHF.

V and J are TRBV28 and TRBJ2-7; the D gene is possibly TRBD2 (5 bases). Germline V gene lookup returns CDR1 MDHEN and CDR2 SYDVKM. Between the trimmed V and J ends, which lost 3 bases and 4 bases, there was a span of 10 bases. The CDR3 spans 13 residues. The CDR3 here is CASSFSRTYEQYF. DNA of the CDR3: TGTGCCAGCAGTTTCTCCAGGACTTACGAGCAGTACTTC.

The chain is built from TRBV9 and TRBJ2-1, with TRBD2 as a possible D gene (5 bases). V was clipped by 2 bases and J by 4 bases, with 13 bases between them. Looked up from germline, CDR1 is SGDLS and CDR2 is YYNGEE. The CDR3 runs to 15 residues. The CDR3 here is CASSVDGLTYNEQFF. The CDR3 bases are TGTGCCAGCAGCGTGGACGGACTGACTTACAATGAGCAGTTCTTC.

The chain recombines TRBV28 with TRBJ2-7; perhaps TRBD2 as D (6 bases). This CDR3 is built from 14 residues. CDR1 is MDHEN, CDR2 SYDVKM, per germline. Trimming took off 5 bases at V and 5 bases at J, with 16 bases between the two ends. The CDR3 protein is CASSPGTPRNEQYF. CDR3 bases: TGTGCCAGCAGTCCCGGGACTCCTAGGAACGAGCAGTACTTC.

The CDR3: CASSLVSSGKYEQYF. The CDR3 DNA is TGCGCCAGCAGCTTGGTTTCTAGCGGGAAGTACGAGCAGTACTTC. The chain is built from TRBV5-1 and TRBJ2-7, with 9 bases lining up with TRBD2. This CDR3 spans 15 amino acids. The ends lost 0 bases at V and 4 bases at J; junction bases unmatched: 5. CDR1 is SGHRS and CDR2 is YFSETQ in the germline V gene.

The rearrangement links TRBV7-9 to TRBJ2-7, with a weak D call TRBD2 (5 bases). CDR3 length equals 16 residues. Trimming pared 0 bases from V and 0 bases from J, leaving 12 bases between. Germline assignment: CDR1 SEHNR and CDR2 FQNEAQ (reference sequence). The chain's CDR3 is CASSLARGTDSYEQYF. In nucleotides, the CDR3 is TGTGCCAGCAGCTTAGCCCGGGGAACAGACTCCTACGAGCAGTACTTC.

The rearrangement joins TRBV11-2 to TRBJ2-7, with 9 bases that match TRBD1. V dropped 4 bases and J dropped 3; count of bases not matched to a gene: 7. The CDR3 contains 15 residues. Germline V gives CDR1 SGHAT, CDR2 FQNNGV. The CDR3: CASSSGTGTFYEQYF. The CDR3 DNA follows: TGTGCCAGCAGCTCTGGGACAGGGACTTTCTACGAGCAGTACTTC.

On this clone: Other nucleotide sequences from this sample produce the same CDR3. The V call is TRBV10-3, the J call TRBJ2-5, with no clear D. This CDR3 has 12 amino acids. Germline CDR1 is ENHRY and CDR2 is SYGVKD. Trimming left V 2 bases short and J 4 bases short, with 5 bases between. CDR3 nucleotide sequence: TGTGCCATCAGTGAGAAAGGAGAGACCCAGTACTTC. Its translation is CAISEKGETQYF.

The V and J genes are TRBV10-3 and TRBJ2-1; a possible D gene is TRBD1 (5 bases). The V end was cut by 4 bases, the J end by 12 bases, with 22 bases between. The CDR3 runs 15 residues. Germline CDR1 and CDR2: ENHRY and SYGVKD. CDR3 sequence (DNA): TGTGCCATCAGTGTAGGGCAGGGCCACCAACTTGGGCAGTTCTTC. It translates to CAISVGQGHQLGQFF.